This is a list of T cell receptor beta chains from one sample in a study of radiotherapy plus CTLA-4 blockade in lung cancer. The repertoire was sequenced with immunoSEQ multiplex PCR; TCRdb's copy has only in-frame clones and lacks some. The sample holds tens of thousands of clones, roughly 65% seen once. The specimen comprised peripheral blood, sampled from a patient treated with radiotherapy plus ipilimumab. These TCRs come from a human donor with non-small cell lung cancer who had a partial response to radiotherapy plus ipilimumab. Each CDR3 is given with its conserved first and last residue. D genes are given only for firm matches. Clone size is shown for a subset of rows, as once, few, many or a class of expanded clone.

d_gene: TRBD2
j_gene: TRBJ2-4
v_gene: TRBV18
len: 16
abundance: NA
CDR3aa: CASSPTPASGKNIQYF
CDR3nt: TGTGCCAGCTCACCCACCCCCGCTAGCGGAAAAAACATTCAGTACTTC

d_gene: NA
j_gene: TRBJ1-2
v_gene: TRBV11-2
len: 13
abundance: NA
CDR3aa: CASSTTGSYGYTF
CDR3nt: TGTGCCAGCAGTACTACCGGATCCTATGGCTACACCTTC

d_gene: NA
j_gene: TRBJ2-7
v_gene: TRBV6-6
len: 13
abundance: NA
CDR3aa: CASNNQGYGEQYF
CDR3nt: TGTGCCAGCAACAATCAGGGTTACGGCGAGCAGTACTTC

d_gene: NA
j_gene: TRBJ2-1
v_gene: TRBV28
len: 15
abundance: few
CDR3aa: CASSLWGAVHNEQFF
CDR3nt: TGTGCCAGCAGTTTATGGGGGGCGGTCCACAATGAGCAGTTCTTC

d_gene: NA
j_gene: TRBJ2-3
v_gene: TRBV5-4
len: 17
abundance: NA
CDR3aa: CASSLDPRQRNTDTQYF
CDR3nt: TGTGCCAGCAGCTTGGACCCTCGACAGCGAAACACAGATACGCAGTATTTT

d_gene: TRBD1
j_gene: TRBJ2-7
v_gene: TRBV5-8
len: 15
abundance: NA
CDR3aa: CASSPRGGQGWEQYF
CDR3nt: TGTGCCAGCAGCCCAAGAGGGGGACAGGGTTGGGAGCAGTACTTC

d_gene: TRBD1
j_gene: TRBJ1-5
v_gene: TRBV30
len: 13
abundance: NA
CDR3aa: CAWRTGTDQPQHF
CDR3nt: TGTGCCTGGCGGACAGGGACGGATCAGCCCCAGCATTTT

d_gene: NA
j_gene: TRBJ2-3
v_gene: TRBV11-3
len: 12
abundance: NA
CDR3aa: CASSSGSGTQYF
CDR3nt: TGTGCCAGCAGTTCCGGATCGGGTACGCAGTATTTT

d_gene: TRBD2
j_gene: TRBJ2-3
v_gene: TRBV9
len: 16
abundance: NA
CDR3aa: CASSVAAGGFTDTQYF
CDR3nt: TGTGCCAGCAGCGTAGCAGCGGGAGGGTTCACAGATACGCAGTATTTT

d_gene: TRBD2
j_gene: TRBJ2-3
v_gene: TRBV9
len: 15
abundance: NA
CDR3aa: CASSGSGGGADTQYF
CDR3nt: TGTGCCAGCAGCGGTAGCGGGGGGGGTGCAGATACGCAGTATTTT

d_gene: NA
j_gene: TRBJ1-2
v_gene: TRBV19
len: 13
abundance: NA
CDR3aa: CASSGSNRGGYTF
CDR3nt: TGTGCCAGTAGTGGCTCTAACCGGGGTGGCTACACCTTC

d_gene: NA
j_gene: TRBJ2-2
v_gene: TRBV28
len: 15
abundance: few
CDR3aa: CASIDGTLNTGELFF
CDR3nt: TGTGCCAGCATTGATGGGACTCTGAACACCGGGGAGCTGTTTTTT

d_gene: TRBD2
j_gene: TRBJ2-5
v_gene: TRBV2
len: 15
abundance: NA
CDR3aa: CASKRTSGSPGTQYF
CDR3nt: TGTGCCAGCAAACGGACTAGCGGGAGCCCGGGGACCCAGTACTTC

d_gene: NA
j_gene: TRBJ1-1
v_gene: TRBV27
len: 14
abundance: NA
CDR3aa: CASSPFGLETEAFF
CDR3nt: TGTGCCAGCAGCCCCTTCGGACTTGAAACTGAAGCTTTCTTT

d_gene: NA
j_gene: TRBJ1-5
v_gene: TRBV5-1
len: 13
abundance: NA
CDR3aa: CASSLDREQPQHF
CDR3nt: TGCGCCAGCAGCTTGGACAGGGAACAGCCCCAGCATTTT

d_gene: NA
j_gene: TRBJ2-1
v_gene: TRBV20-1
len: 11
abundance: NA
CDR3aa: CSAREGSERVF
CDR3nt: TGCAGTGCCCGTGAGGGGTCTGAGCGGGTCTTC